This T cell receptor beta chain was sequenced during a study of blood T cell repertoires in COVID-19. About the study: The United States, Italy and Spain were the sources of the acute and convalescent COVID-19 samples. Sample material is recorded as cDNA or gDNA derived from T cells, B-cell-depleted T cells, or PBMCs.

CDR1 is SQVTM and CDR2 is ANQGSEA in the germline V gene. The V segment lost 1 base and the J segment 2 bases; nucleotides outside the gene matches: 3. The CDR3 loop spans 15 amino acids. In the original analysis: From reference gene primer amplification, estimates of nucleated cell counts were derived. Clones were sequenced by immunoSEQ multiplex PCR, and TCRdb holds only the in-frame ones, with some missing. Clonal size and the V and J genes are those of that table, whereas D and trimming came from the DNA. The sample carries roughly 200,000 clones, over 70% recorded once. The TCR sequence derives from a woman aged 40 to 50 with COVID-19, enrolled during active disease. V gene TRBV29-1 combines with J gene TRBJ2-5, with 11 bases fitting TRBD2. Sequencing used peripheral blood. CDR3 sequence reads: CSVEATSGRQETQYF. The CDR3 coding sequence is TGCAGCGTTGAAGCAACTAGCGGGAGACAAGAGACCCAGTACTTC.